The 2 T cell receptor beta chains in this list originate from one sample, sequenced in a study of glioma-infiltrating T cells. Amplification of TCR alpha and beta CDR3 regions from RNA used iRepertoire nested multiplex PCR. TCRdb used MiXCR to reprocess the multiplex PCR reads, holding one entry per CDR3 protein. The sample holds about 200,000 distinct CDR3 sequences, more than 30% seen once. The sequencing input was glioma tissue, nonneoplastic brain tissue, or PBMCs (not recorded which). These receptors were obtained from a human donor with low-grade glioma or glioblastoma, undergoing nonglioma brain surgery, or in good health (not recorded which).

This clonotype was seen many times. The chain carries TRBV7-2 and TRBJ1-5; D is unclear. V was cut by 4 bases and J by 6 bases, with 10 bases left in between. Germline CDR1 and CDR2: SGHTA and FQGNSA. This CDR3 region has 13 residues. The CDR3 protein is CASSSVRTQPQHF. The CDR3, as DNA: TGTGCCAGCAGCTCAGTCAGAACTCAGCCCCAGCATTTT.

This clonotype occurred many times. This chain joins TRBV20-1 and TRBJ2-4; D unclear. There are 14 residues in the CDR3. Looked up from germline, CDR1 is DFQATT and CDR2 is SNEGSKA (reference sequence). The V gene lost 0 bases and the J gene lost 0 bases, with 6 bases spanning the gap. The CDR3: CSAREFVAKNIQYF. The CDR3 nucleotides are TGCAGTGCTAGAGAATTCGTAGCCAAAAACATTCAGTACTTC.